The next 7 T cell receptor beta chains were all read from a single sample in a study of shared clonotypes between healthy human individuals. Cells designated naive CD8 were CD45RO-negative and were positively selected for CCR7, with terminally differentiated effector memory CD45RA+ cells excluded. TCRdb keeps only in-frame clones here, not all; method: immunoSEQ multiplex PCR. This repertoire shows about 2 million clones, approximately 95% found once; its top ten account for roughly 1.2%. Sequencing input: naive CD8+ T cells sorted from blood. The receptors here all came from a man between 18 and 35 years old in good health.

As to this clone: Other DNA variants within this sample encode the same CDR3. The rearrangement joins TRBV5-1 to TRBJ1-2; no definite D call. CDR3 length: 13 amino acids. V dropped 0 bases and J dropped 4 bases, with 7 bases sitting between them. Germline-derived CDR1 and CDR2 are SGHRS and YFSETQ. Written as DNA, the CDR3 is TGCGCCAGCAGCTTGGGTTCTGGCTATGGCTACACCTTC. Protein sequence: CASSLGSGYGYTF.

With regard to this clone: Within the sample, other DNA sequences also encode this same CDR3. V gene TRBV9 combines with J gene TRBJ1-4; D not resolved. Germline loops: CDR1 SGDLS, CDR2 YYNGEE. Trimming left V 2 bases short and J 7 bases short, with 3 bases between. This CDR3 region has 11 residues. In nucleotides, the CDR3 is TGTGCCAGCAGCGTTGGTGAAAAACTGTTTTTT. It is translated as CASSVGEKLFF.

The chain links TRBV4-2 to TRBJ2-7; 8 bases are a match to TRBD2. The CDR3 has 16 residues. The germline CDR1 and CDR2 sequences are LGHNA and YNFKEQ. The ends lost 0 bases at V and 3 bases at J; junction bases unmatched: 7. The CDR3 is CASSQDLAGGIYEQYF. The CDR3 nucleotides read TGTGCCAGCAGCCAAGATTTGGCGGGAGGAATCTACGAGCAGTACTTC.

The chain has TRBV7-2 and TRBJ2-2; D is undetermined. The CDR3 consists of 16 residues. The germline CDR1 and CDR2 sequences are SGHTA and FQGNSA. The V and J ends lost 6 bases and 0 bases respectively, with 14 bases between them. The CDR3 nucleotides read TGTGCCAGCAGAAGCCGGACCGCCGCGAACACCGGGGAGCTGTTTTTT. This translates into CASRSRTAANTGELFF.

V and J are TRBV5-8 and TRBJ2-7; 7 positions agree with TRBD1. There are 13 residues in the CDR3. CDR1 and CDR2 from the germline V gene are SGHTS and YDEGEE. V was pared by 2 bases and J by 4 bases, with 3 bases of the junction left unmatched. CDR3 sequence reads: CASSFIQGYEQYF. The CDR3 DNA is TGTGCCAGCAGCTTCATACAGGGGTACGAGCAGTACTTC.

This clone was counted once. V is TRBV5-8 and J is TRBJ2-7; D may correspond to TRBD1 or TRBD2 (5 bases each). The CDR3 runs to 15 residues. V was trimmed by 8 bases and J by 4 bases, leaving 22 bases between them. Germline assignment: CDR1 SGHTS and CDR2 YDEGEE. The CDR3 sequence is CASEKGRGATYEQYF. The CDR3 region has the DNA TGTGCCAGTGAAAAAGGGAGAGGGGCAACGTACGAGCAGTACTTC.

The chain links TRBV7-6 to TRBJ2-5, with 7 bases lining up with TRBD1. The CDR3 extends over 13 amino acids. With V trimmed by 5 bases and J by 3 bases, 3 bases remained unmatched. Germline CDR1 and CDR2: SGHVS and FNYEAQ. The CDR3 sequence: CASSGDSEETQYF. The DNA for the CDR3 is TGTGCCAGCAGCGGGGACAGTGAAGAGACCCAGTACTTC.